This TCR beta chain was found in a study of cytomegalovirus exposure and HLA in healthy donors. Regarding the study as a whole: An analysis done earlier found most TCR beta V segments productive about 87% or about 30% of the time. In most subjects, TCR beta sequences reportedly gave accurate predictions of HLA-A and HLA-B alleles.

In its sample, this clone was seen a few times. Its target is unknown. Germline V gene sequence: CDR1 MNHNS, CDR2 SASEGT. The J segment lost 8 bases and the V segment lost 4 bases, leaving 10 bases of the junction unmatched. The CDR3 runs 15 residues. PCR primers comprised 60 Vbeta and 13 Jbeta primers. Repertoires were generated with immunoSEQ multiplex PCR, while TCRdb's copy carries only in-frame clones and drops some. The sample consists of 95,000 to 150,000 clones, approximately 80% of them appearing once. The sequencing sample was made of PBMCs. This TCR came from a woman in her late teens or twenties in good health and CMV-seronegative. The rearrangement links TRBV6-1 to TRBJ1-4; 7 bases are a match to TRBD1. The CDR3 DNA reads as TGTGCCAGCAGTGGGGAAGGGGGCTTGGTAGAAAAACTGTTTTTT. Translation gives CASSGEGGLVEKLFF.